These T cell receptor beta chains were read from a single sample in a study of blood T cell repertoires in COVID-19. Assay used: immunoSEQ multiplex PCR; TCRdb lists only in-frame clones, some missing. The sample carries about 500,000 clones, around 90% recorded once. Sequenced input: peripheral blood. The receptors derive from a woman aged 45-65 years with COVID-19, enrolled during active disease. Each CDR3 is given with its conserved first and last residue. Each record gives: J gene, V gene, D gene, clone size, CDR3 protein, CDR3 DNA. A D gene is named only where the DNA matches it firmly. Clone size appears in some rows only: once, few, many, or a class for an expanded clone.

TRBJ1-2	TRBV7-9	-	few	CASSLFLPAGSNYGYTF	TGTGCCAGCAGCTTATTTCTCCCCGCGGGGAGCAACTATGGCTACACCTTC
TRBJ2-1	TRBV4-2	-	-	CASSQDLGNEQFF	TGTGCCAGCAGCCAAGATCTTGGCAACGAGCAGTTCTTC
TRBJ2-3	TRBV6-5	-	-	CASSYEGPSTDTQYF	TGTGCCAGCAGTTACGAGGGCCCTAGCACAGATACGCAGTATTTT
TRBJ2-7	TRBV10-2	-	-	CASSEPRRRVEQYF	TGCGCCAGCAGTGAGCCAAGACGCAGGGTCGAGCAGTACTTC
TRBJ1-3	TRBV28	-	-	CASSLNRVLGNTIYF	TGTGCCAGCAGTCTGAATCGGGTTCTCGGAAACACCATATATTTT
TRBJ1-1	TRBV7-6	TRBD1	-	CASSHDRGLNTEAFF	TGTGCCAGCAGTCACGACAGGGGGCTTAACACTGAAGCTTTCTTT
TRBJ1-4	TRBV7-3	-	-	CASSLGDRDNEKLFF	TGTGCCAGCAGCTTAGGTGACAGAGATAATGAAAAACTGTTTTTT
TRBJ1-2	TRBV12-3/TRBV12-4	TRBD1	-	CASSEQGYGYTF	TGTGCCAGCAGTGAACAGGGGTATGGCTACACCTTC
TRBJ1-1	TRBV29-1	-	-	CSVALSLNTEAFF	TGCAGCGTTGCATTGAGCCTCAACACTGAAGCTTTCTTT
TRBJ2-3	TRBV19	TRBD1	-	CASSIGTGGRTDTQYF	TGTGCCAGTAGTATCGGGACAGGGGGCCGCACAGATACGCAGTATTTT
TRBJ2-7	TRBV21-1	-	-	CASSEPPGTAGQYF	TGTGCCAGCAGCGAACCCCCCGGGACAGCCGGGCAGTACTTC
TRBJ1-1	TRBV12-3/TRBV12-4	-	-	CASGRTVNTEAFF	TGTGCCAGCGGGAGGACGGTGAACACTGAAGCTTTCTTT
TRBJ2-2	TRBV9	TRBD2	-	CASSVGEGRAPNTGELFF	TGTGCCAGCAGCGTAGGGGAGGGACGCGCCCCGAACACCGGGGAGCTGTTTTTT
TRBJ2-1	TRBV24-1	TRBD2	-	CATSAGLAEGEQFF	TGTGCCACCAGTGCAGGACTAGCCGAAGGTGAGCAGTTCTTC
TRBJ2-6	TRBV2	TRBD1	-	CASSGVRGPGANVLTF	TGTGCCAGCAGTGGAGTGAGGGGGCCTGGGGCCAACGTCCTGACTTTC
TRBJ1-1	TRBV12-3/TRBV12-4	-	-	CASKSGVTEAFF	TGTGCCAGCAAGTCAGGGGTGACTGAAGCTTTCTTT